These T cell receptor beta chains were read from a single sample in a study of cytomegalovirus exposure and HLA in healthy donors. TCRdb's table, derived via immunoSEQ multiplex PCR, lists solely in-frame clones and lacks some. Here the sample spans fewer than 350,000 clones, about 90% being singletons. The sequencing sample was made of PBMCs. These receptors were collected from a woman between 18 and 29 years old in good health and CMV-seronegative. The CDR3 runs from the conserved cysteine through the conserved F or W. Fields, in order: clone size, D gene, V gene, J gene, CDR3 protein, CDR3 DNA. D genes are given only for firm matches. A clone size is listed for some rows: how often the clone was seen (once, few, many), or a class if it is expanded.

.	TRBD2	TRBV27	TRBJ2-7	CASSFSRGVSTYEQYF	TGTGCCAGCAGTTTTAGTCGGGGGGTGTCGACCTACGAGCAGTACTTC
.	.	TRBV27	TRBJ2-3	CASHPTTTDTQYF	TGTGCCAGCCACCCTACTACAACAGATACGCAGTATTTT
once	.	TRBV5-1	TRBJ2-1	CASSPPSKSYNEQFF	TGCGCCAGCAGCCCCCCTAGTAAGTCCTACAATGAGCAGTTCTTC
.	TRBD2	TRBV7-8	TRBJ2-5	CASSTGLAKETQYF	TGTGCCAGCAGCACAGGACTAGCGAAGGAGACCCAGTACTTC
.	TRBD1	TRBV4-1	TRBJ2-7	CASSLSSGDRSYEQYF	TGCGCCAGCAGCCTTAGTTCAGGGGACAGGTCCTACGAGCAGTACTTC
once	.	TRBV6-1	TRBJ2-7	CASREVAPGSYEQYF	TGTGCCAGCAGGGAAGTGGCCCCGGGGTCCTACGAGCAGTACTTC
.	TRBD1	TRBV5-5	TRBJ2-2	CASSGRDRGEENTGELFF	TGTGCCAGCAGCGGGAGGGACAGGGGCGAAGAGAACACCGGGGAGCTGTTTTTT
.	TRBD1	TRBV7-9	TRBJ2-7	CASSSGQFYEQYF	TGTGCCAGCAGCTCGGGACAGTTCTACGAGCAGTACTTC
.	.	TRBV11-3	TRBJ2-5	CASSLRLPGETQYF	TGTGCCAGCAGCTTAAGACTACCGGGCGAGACCCAGTACTTC
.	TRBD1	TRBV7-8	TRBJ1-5	CASSPLGWTGGNQPQHF	TGTGCCAGCAGCCCCCTAGGGTGGACAGGGGGAAATCAGCCCCAGCATTTT
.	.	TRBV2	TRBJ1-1	CASSETGWNTEAFF	TGTGCCAGCAGTGAAACAGGGTGGAACACTGAAGCTTTCTTT
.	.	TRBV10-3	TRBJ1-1	CAISEPAYRDGTEAFF	TGTGCCATCAGTGAGCCTGCCTACAGGGATGGGACTGAAGCTTTCTTT
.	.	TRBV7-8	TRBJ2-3	CASSLGRGDTQYF	TGTGCCAGCAGCTTAGGCAGGGGAGATACGCAGTATTTT
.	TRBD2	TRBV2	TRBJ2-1	CASSGGLAGNNEQFF	TGTGCCAGCAGTGGGGGACTAGCGGGGAATAATGAGCAGTTCTTC
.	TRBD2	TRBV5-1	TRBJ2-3	CASSPPGLAGSTDTQYF	TGCGCCAGCAGCCCACCGGGACTAGCGGGTTCCACAGATACGCAGTATTTT
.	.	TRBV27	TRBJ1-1	CASSLSWGGEGTEAFF	TGTGCCAGCAGTTTATCGTGGGGCGGGGAGGGCACTGAAGCTTTCTTT
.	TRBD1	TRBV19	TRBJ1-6	CASSIQGQGDSPLHF	TGTGCCAGTAGTATTCAGGGACAGGGGGATTCACCCCTCCACTTT
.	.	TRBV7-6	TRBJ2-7	CASSVHPGGGWNEQYF	TGTGCCAGCAGCGTTCACCCTGGAGGGGGCTGGAACGAGCAGTACTTC
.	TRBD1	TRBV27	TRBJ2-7	CASSSQGLGDYEQYF	TGTGCCAGCAGCTCACAGGGGTTGGGCGACTACGAGCAGTACTTC
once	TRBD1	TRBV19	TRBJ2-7	CASSAGTGGYEQYF	TGTGCCAGTAGTGCCGGGACAGGGGGGTACGAGCAGTACTTC
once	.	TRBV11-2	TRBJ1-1	CASSSGTEAFF	TGTGCCAGCAGCTCCGGGACTGAAGCTTTCTTT
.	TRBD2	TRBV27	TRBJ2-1	CASSLLGGGYNEQFF	TGTGCCAGCAGTTTACTAGGCGGGGGGTACAATGAGCAGTTCTTC
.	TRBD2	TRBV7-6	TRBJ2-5	CASSSGTSGGETQYF	TGTGCCAGCAGTTCCGGGACTAGCGGGGGTGAGACCCAGTACTTC
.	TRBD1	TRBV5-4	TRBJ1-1	CASSKQGGTEAFF	TGTGCCAGCAGCAAACAGGGGGGCACTGAAGCTTTCTTT
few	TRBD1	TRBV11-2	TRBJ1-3	CASSLGQGTAGNTIYF	TGTGCCAGCAGCTTAGGACAGGGAACGGCTGGAAACACCATATATTTT
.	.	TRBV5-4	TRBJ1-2	CASSFTGLYGYTF	TGTGCCAGCAGCTTCACAGGTCTTTATGGCTACACCTTC